Each of the 5 T cell receptor beta chains below was sequenced from the same sample in a study of human T cells and chemical hapten exposure. TCRdb reanalysed the RACE reads using MiXCR and keeps one entry per CDR3 protein. The table has some 84,000 distinct CDR3 sequences, about a tenth seen once. Time point in this sample: patch test 3, about 24 weeks after DPC sensitization. Specified treatment: therapeutic diphenylcyclopropenone sensitization with weekly scalp DPC. The sequencing used whole blood, collected in connection with sensitization to the hapten diphenylcyclopropenone (DPC). The receptors derive from a woman aged 45 to 65 with alopecia areata. Some clones in this sample may be carry-over from other donors' samples.

This clonotype has just a few counts. The J gene is TRBJ2-7, the V gene TRBV7-9; no reliable D call. Germline assignment: CDR1 SEHNR and CDR2 FQNEAQ (reference sequence). This CDR3 is built from 14 residues. V lost 5 bases, J lost 1 base, and 12 bases lay in between. The CDR3 nucleotides read TGTGCCAGCAGCCTCGACCGATTATCCTACGAGCAGTACTTC. Protein: CASSLDRLSYEQYF.

This clonotype was picked up many times. The genes are TRBV2 and TRBJ1-1, with D possibly matching TRBD1 (5 bases). Trimming shortened V by 6 bases and J by 6 bases, and 14 bases separated the two germline ends. Germline values: CDR1 SNHLY, CDR2 FYNNEI. The length of the CDR3 is 13 residues. Written as DNA, the CDR3 is TGTGCCAGCAGCCTAGGGACGGCGGCTGAAGCTTTCTTT. Residues: CASSLGTAAEAFF.

This clonotype showed up many times. The J gene is TRBJ2-4, the V gene TRBV12-3 or TRBV12-4; 10 bases map to TRBD2. The V segment lost 6 bases and the J segment 4 bases; nucleotides outside the gene matches: 6. This CDR3 comprises 15 residues. The CDR3 nucleotides are TGTGCCAGCAGGACCCCGGGACTAGCGAAAAACATTCAGTACTTC. Amino acid sequence: CASRTPGLAKNIQYF.

V is TRBV9 and J is TRBJ1-4, with D uncertain. The CDR3 has 14 residues. Trimming took 0 bases from V and 0 from J, leaving 3 bases between them. CDR1 and CDR2 from the germline V gene are SGDLS and YYNGEE. CDR3 loop: CASSVDATNEKLFF. CDR3 nucleotides: TGTGCCAGCAGCGTAGATGCAACTAATGAAAAACTGTTTTTT.

The sample holds many counts of this clonotype. The chain joins TRBV28 to TRBJ1-3; perhaps TRBD1 as D (5 bases). This CDR3 comprises 14 residues. Deletions cut 6 bases from V and 5 bases from J, with 14 bases between. From germline, CDR1 is MDHEN and CDR2 SYDVKM. CDR3 nucleotides: TGTGCCAGCAGCCTTACAGGAGACAGAAACACCATATATTTT. As protein: CASSLTGDRNTIYF.